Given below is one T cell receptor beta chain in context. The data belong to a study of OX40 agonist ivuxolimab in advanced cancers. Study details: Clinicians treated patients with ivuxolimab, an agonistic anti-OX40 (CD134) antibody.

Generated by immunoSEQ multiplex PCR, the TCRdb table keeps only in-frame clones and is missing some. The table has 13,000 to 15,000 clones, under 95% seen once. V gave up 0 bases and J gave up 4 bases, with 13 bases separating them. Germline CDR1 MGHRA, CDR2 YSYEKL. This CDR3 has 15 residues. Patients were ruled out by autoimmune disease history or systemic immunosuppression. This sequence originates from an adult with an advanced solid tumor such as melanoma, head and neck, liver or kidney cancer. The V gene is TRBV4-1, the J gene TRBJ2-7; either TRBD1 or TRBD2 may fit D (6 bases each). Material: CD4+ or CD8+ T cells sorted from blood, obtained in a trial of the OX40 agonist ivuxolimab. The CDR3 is CASSQERDKVYEQYF. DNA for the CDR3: TGCGCCAGCAGCCAAGAGCGGGACAAAGTATACGAGCAGTACTTC.